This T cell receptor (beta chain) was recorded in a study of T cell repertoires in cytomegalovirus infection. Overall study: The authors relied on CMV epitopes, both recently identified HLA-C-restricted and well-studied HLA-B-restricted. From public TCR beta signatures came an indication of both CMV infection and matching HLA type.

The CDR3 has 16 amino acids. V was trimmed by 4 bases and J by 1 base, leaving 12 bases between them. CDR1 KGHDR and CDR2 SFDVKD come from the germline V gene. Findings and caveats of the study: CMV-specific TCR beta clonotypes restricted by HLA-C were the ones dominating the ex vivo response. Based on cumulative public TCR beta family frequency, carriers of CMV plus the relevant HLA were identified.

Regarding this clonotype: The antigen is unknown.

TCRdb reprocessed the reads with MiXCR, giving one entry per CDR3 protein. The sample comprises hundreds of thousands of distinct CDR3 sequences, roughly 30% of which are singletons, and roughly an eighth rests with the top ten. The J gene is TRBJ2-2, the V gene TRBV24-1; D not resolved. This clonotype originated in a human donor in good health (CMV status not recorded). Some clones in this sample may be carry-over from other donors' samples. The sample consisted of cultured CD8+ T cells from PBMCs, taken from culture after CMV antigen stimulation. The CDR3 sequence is CATSDPKMMNTGELFF. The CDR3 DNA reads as TGTGCCACCAGTGACCCCAAAATGATGAACACCGGGGAGCTGTTTTTT.